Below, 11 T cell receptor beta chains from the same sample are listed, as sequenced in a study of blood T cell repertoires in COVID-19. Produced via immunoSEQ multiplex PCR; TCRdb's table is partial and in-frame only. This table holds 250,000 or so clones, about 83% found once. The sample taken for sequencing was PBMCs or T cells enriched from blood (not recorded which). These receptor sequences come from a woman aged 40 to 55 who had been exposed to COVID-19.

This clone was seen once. The CDR3 DNA follows: TGTGCCAGCAGCGCCGGGACAGGTGAAGCTTTCTTT. Its protein is CASSAGTGEAFF. The chain employs TRBV6-6 and TRBJ1-1; 8 bases agree with TRBD1. The CDR3 loop spans 12 amino acids. Germline CDR1 and CDR2: MNHNY and SVGAGI (reference sequence). Trimming at V came to 6 bases and at J to 7 bases, leaving 4 bases not matched to a gene.

The CDR3 coding sequence is TGTGCCATCAGACAGGTGGGGAACAATGAGCAGTTCTTC. Its protein is CAIRQVGNNEQFF. V is TRBV10-3 and J is TRBJ2-1; D possibly corresponds to TRBD1 (5 bases). Trimming pared 6 bases from V and 5 bases from J, leaving 11 bases between. The CDR3 is 13 amino acids. The germline V gene has CDR1 ENHRY and CDR2 SYGVKD.

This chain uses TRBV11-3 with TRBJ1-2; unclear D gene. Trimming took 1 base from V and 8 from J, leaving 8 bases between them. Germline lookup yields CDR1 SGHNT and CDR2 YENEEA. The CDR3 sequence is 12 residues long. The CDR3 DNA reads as TGTGCCAGCAGCTTAGGTCAGGAAGGCTACACCTTC. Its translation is CASSLGQEGYTF.

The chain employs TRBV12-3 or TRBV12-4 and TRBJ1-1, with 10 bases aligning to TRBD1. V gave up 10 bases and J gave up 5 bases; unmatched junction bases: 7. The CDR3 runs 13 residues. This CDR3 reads CATKDRGRTEAFF. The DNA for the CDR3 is TGTGCCACCAAAGACAGGGGGCGGACTGAAGCTTTCTTT.

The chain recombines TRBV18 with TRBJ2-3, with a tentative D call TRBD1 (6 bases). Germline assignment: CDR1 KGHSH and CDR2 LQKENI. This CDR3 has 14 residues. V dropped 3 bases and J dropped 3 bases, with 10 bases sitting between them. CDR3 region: CASSPVQGTDTQYF. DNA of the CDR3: TGTGCCAGCTCACCGGTACAGGGAACAGATACGCAGTATTTT.

The DNA for the CDR3 is TGTGCCAGCAGTTACTCGCTGGGAGACGAGCAGTACTTC. It codes for CASSYSLGDEQYF. The chain joins TRBV6-5 to TRBJ2-7, with D perhaps TRBD2 (5 bases). Germline assignment: CDR1 MNHEY and CDR2 SVGAGI. Trimming took 0 bases from V and 5 from J, leaving 8 bases between them. The CDR3 covers 13 residues.

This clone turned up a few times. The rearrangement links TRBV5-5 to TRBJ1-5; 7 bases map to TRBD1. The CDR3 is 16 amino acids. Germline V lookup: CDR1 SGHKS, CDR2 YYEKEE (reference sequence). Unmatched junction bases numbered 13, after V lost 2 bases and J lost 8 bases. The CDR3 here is CASSLEGAGRSKPQHF. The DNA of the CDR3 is TGTGCCAGCAGCTTAGAGGGGGCGGGACGTTCGAAGCCCCAGCATTTT.

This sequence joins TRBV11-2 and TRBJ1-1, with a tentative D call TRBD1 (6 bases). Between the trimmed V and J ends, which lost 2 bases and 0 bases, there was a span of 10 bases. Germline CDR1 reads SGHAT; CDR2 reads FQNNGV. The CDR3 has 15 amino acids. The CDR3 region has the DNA TGTGCCAGCAGCTTATCCCAGGGGATGAACACTGAAGCTTTCTTT. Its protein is CASSLSQGMNTEAFF.

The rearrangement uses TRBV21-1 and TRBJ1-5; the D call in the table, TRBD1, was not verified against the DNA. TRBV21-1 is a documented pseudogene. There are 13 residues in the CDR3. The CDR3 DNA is TGTGCCAGCAGTAGGACAGGGGAAGGGCCCCAGCATTTT. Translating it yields CASSRTGEGPQHF.

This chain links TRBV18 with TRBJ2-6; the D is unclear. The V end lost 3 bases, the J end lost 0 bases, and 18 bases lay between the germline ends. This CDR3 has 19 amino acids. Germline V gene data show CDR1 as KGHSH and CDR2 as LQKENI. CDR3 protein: CASSPLTSKGPSGANVLTF. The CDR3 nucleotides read TGTGCCAGCTCACCGCTGACAAGTAAAGGCCCCTCTGGGGCCAACGTCCTGACTTTC.

CDR3 nucleotide sequence: TGCGCCACAAGGGACTTTTGTGGCTACACCTTC. This sequence encodes CATRDFCGYTF. The chain carries TRBV10-1 and TRBJ1-2, with TRBD1 as a possible D gene (5 bases). The V gene's germline CDR1 is WNHNN and CDR2 SYGVQD (reference sequence). V shed 10 bases and J shed 7 bases, with 13 bases lying between them. The length of the CDR3 is 11 residues.